This is a list of T cell receptor beta chains from one sample in a study of T cells in Graves' hyperthyroidism and ophthalmopathy. TCRdb fed the multiplex PCR reads into MiXCR, producing one record per CDR3 protein. The sample carries roughly 500,000 distinct CDR3 sequences, approximately 14% recorded once. The source material was blood. The receptors shown here come from a woman in her 30s with Graves' hyperthyroidism that later progressed to Graves' ophthalmopathy. The conserved cysteine and the conserved F or W are not part of the CDR3 here. D genes are given only for firm matches.

d_call: .; j_call: TRBJ2-1; cdr3_length: 12; v_call: TRBV29-1; cdr3_aa: SVSPRTSYNEQF
d_call: .; j_call: TRBJ1-1; cdr3_length: 12; v_call: TRBV7-9; cdr3_aa: ASLTSGVNTEAF
d_call: TRBD2; j_call: TRBJ2-3; cdr3_length: 10; v_call: TRBV12-3/TRBV12-4; cdr3_aa: ASSRLADTQY
d_call: .; j_call: TRBJ1-2; cdr3_length: 13; v_call: TRBV5-6; cdr3_aa: ASREAGRGGYGYT
d_call: .; j_call: TRBJ2-7; cdr3_length: 11; v_call: TRBV29-1; cdr3_aa: SAEGGSSYEQY
d_call: TRBD2; j_call: TRBJ2-1; cdr3_length: 15; v_call: TRBV19; cdr3_aa: ASSRASGGLSYNEQF
d_call: .; j_call: TRBJ2-7; cdr3_length: 14; v_call: TRBV4-3; cdr3_aa: ASSPSVYGNSYEQY
d_call: .; j_call: TRBJ1-1; cdr3_length: 13; v_call: TRBV6-6; cdr3_aa: ASSYPGVGGTEAF
d_call: .; j_call: TRBJ2-7; cdr3_length: 13; v_call: TRBV2; cdr3_aa: ASIDPGTLSHEHY
d_call: TRBD2; j_call: TRBJ2-7; cdr3_length: 13; v_call: TRBV29-1; cdr3_aa: SVEDQSGSSYEQY
d_call: .; j_call: TRBJ1-2; cdr3_length: 11; v_call: TRBV5-1; cdr3_aa: ASSLTFEDGYT
d_call: .; j_call: TRBJ2-1; cdr3_length: 9; v_call: TRBV29-1; cdr3_aa: SVWRYNEQF
d_call: .; j_call: TRBJ2-1; cdr3_length: 12; v_call: TRBV7-2; cdr3_aa: ASSLRGAYNEQF
d_call: .; j_call: TRBJ1-5; cdr3_length: 14; v_call: TRBV7-8; cdr3_aa: ASSLGQPYSNQPQH
d_call: TRBD2; j_call: TRBJ2-7; cdr3_length: 13; v_call: TRBV5-1; cdr3_aa: ASSQGTSGFYEQY
d_call: .; j_call: TRBJ1-2; cdr3_length: 9; v_call: TRBV2; cdr3_aa: AISRDEGYT
d_call: .; j_call: TRBJ1-4; cdr3_length: 11; v_call: TRBV28; cdr3_aa: ASSLGTDEKLF
d_call: .; j_call: TRBJ2-2; cdr3_length: 12; v_call: TRBV5-1; cdr3_aa: ASSPTGTTGELF
d_call: TRBD1; j_call: TRBJ1-1; cdr3_length: 12; v_call: TRBV20-1; cdr3_aa: SAKTGTGLPEAF
d_call: TRBD1; j_call: TRBJ2-2; cdr3_length: 15; v_call: TRBV6-1; cdr3_aa: ASSPGQGSLSTGELF
d_call: .; j_call: TRBJ2-1; cdr3_length: 14; v_call: TRBV4-3; cdr3_aa: ASSQDRVVSYNEQF
d_call: TRBD2; j_call: TRBJ2-7; cdr3_length: 14; v_call: TRBV27; cdr3_aa: ASSGETSGNIYEQY
d_call: TRBD1; j_call: TRBJ1-2; cdr3_length: 12; v_call: TRBV5-1; cdr3_aa: ASSLTGGVYGYT
d_call: TRBD1; j_call: TRBJ1-2; cdr3_length: 14; v_call: TRBV27; cdr3_aa: ASSSFGTGRDYGYT
d_call: .; j_call: TRBJ2-1; cdr3_length: 16; v_call: TRBV5-1; cdr3_aa: ASRREGTSPGPYNEQF
d_call: TRBD1; j_call: TRBJ1-2; cdr3_length: 11; v_call: TRBV7-2; cdr3_aa: ASSSGQGNGYT
d_call: TRBD1; j_call: TRBJ1-2; cdr3_length: 11; v_call: TRBV30; cdr3_aa: AWSLQGARGYT
d_call: .; j_call: TRBJ2-7; cdr3_length: 13; v_call: TRBV5-1; cdr3_aa: ASSLEWDPSGKQY
d_call: TRBD1; j_call: TRBJ2-6; cdr3_length: 14; v_call: TRBV7-9; cdr3_aa: ASSLTGNPGANVLT
d_call: .; j_call: TRBJ1-4; cdr3_length: 14; v_call: TRBV15; cdr3_aa: ATSRTKGLLNEKLF
d_call: .; j_call: TRBJ2-7; cdr3_length: 14; v_call: TRBV24-1; cdr3_aa: ATSEAGSPGAYEQY
d_call: .; j_call: TRBJ2-7; cdr3_length: 12; v_call: TRBV20-1; cdr3_aa: SAQRGDFSYEQY
d_call: .; j_call: TRBJ2-5; cdr3_length: 10; v_call: TRBV6-2/TRBV6-3; cdr3_aa: ASSYRGSPQY